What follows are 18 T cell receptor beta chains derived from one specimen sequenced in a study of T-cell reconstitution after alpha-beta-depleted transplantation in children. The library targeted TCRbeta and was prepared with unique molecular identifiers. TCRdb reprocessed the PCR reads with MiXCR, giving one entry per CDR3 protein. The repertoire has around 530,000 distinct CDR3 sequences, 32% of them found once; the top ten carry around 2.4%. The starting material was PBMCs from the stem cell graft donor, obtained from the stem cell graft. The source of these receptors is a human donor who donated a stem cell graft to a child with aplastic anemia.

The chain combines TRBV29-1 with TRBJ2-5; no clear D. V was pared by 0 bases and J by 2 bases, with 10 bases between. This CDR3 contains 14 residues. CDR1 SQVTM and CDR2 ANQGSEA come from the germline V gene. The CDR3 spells CSVEEGSVQETQYF. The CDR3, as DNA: TGCAGCGTTGAAGAGGGGTCAGTACAAGAGACCCAGTACTTC.

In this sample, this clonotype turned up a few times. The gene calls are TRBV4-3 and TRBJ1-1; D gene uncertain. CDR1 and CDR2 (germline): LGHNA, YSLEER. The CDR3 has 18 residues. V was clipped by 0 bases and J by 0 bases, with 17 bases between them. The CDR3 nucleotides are TGCGCCAGCAGCCAAGACTTCGTAGGACGGACCATGAACACTGAAGCTTTCTTT. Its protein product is CASSQDFVGRTMNTEAFF.

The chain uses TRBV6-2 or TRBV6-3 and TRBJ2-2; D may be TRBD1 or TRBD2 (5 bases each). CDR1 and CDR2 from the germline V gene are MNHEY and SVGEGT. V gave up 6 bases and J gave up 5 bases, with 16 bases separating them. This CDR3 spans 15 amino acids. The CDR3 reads CASRPGTAGTGELFF. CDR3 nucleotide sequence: TGTGCCAGCAGACCCGGGACCGCTGGAACCGGGGAGCTGTTTTTT.

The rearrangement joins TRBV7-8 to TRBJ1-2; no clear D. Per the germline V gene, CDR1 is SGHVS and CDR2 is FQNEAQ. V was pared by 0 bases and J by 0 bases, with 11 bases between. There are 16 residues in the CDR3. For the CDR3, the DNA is TGTGCCAGCAGCTTAGCCCCGGATAGAGCTAACTATGGCTACACCTTC. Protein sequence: CASSLAPDRANYGYTF.

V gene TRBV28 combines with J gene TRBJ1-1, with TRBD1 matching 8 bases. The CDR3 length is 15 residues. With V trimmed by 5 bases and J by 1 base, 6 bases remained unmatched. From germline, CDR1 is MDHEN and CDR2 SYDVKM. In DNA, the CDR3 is TGTGCCAGCAGTCGAGGGGACAGGCGGAACACTGAAGCTTTCTTT. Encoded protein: CASSRGDRRNTEAFF. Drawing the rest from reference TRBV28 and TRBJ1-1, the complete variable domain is DVKVTQSSRYLVKRTGEKVFLECVQDMDHENMFWYRQDPGLGLRLIYFSYDVKMKEKGDIPEGYSVSREKKERFSLILESASTNQTSMYLCASSRGDRRNTEAFFGQGTRLTVV.

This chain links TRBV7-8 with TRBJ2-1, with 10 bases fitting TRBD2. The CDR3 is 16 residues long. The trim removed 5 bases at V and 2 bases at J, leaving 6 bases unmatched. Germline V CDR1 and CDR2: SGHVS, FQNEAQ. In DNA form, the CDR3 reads TGTGCCAGCAGCGGGGTAGCGGGGGGAACCTACAATGAGCAGTTCTTC. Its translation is CASSGVAGGTYNEQFF.

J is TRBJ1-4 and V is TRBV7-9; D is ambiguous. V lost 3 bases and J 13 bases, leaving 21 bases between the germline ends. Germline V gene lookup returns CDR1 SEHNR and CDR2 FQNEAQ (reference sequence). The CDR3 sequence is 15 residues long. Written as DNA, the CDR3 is TGTGCCAGCAGCTTGGGAGATCGGGCCCCGGAGGTACTGTTTTTT. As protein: CASSLGDRAPEVLFF.

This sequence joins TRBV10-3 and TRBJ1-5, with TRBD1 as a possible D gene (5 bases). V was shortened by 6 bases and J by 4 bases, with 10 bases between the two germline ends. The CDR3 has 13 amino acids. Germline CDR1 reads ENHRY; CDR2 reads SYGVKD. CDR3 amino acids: CAISLGGNQPQHF. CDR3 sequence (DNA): TGTGCCATCAGCTTGGGGGGGAATCAGCCCCAGCATTTT.

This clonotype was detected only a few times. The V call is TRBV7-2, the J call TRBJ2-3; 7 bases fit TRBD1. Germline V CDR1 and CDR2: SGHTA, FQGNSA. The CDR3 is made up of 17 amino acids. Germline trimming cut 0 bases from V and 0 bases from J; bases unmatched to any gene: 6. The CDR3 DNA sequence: TGTGCCAGCAGCTTAGCCCGAAAGGGGGCAAGCACAGATACGCAGTATTTT. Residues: CASSLARKGASTDTQYF.

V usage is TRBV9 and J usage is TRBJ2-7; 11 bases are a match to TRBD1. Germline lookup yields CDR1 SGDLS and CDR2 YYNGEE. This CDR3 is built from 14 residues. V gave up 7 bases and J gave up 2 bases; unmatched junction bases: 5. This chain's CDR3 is CASQAGQGAYEQYF. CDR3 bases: TGTGCCAGCCAGGCGGGACAGGGGGCCTACGAGCAGTACTTC.

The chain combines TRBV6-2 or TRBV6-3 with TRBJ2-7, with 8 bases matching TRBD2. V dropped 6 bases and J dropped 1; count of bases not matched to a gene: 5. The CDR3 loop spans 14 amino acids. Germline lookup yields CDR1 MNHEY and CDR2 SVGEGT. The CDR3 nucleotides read TGTGCCAGCAGACGACTAGCGCGGTCCTACGAGCAGTACTTC. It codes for CASRRLARSYEQYF.

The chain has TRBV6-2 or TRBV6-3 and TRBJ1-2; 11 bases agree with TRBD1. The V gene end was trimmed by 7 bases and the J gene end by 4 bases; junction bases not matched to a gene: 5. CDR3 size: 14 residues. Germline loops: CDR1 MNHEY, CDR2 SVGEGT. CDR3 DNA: TGTGCCAGCAAACCGGGACAGGGGGGCTATGGCTACACCTTC. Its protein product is CASKPGQGGYGYTF.

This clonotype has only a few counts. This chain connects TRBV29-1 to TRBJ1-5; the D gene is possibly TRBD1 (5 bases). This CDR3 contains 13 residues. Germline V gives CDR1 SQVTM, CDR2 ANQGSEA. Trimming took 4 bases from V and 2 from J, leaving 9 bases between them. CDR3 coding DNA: TGCAGCGTTGCCGGGGGTGGCAATCAGCCCCAGCATTTT. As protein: CSVAGGGNQPQHF.

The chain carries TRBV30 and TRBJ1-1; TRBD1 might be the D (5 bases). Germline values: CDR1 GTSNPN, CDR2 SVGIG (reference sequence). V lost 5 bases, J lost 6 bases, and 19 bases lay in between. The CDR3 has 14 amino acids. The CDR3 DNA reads TGTGCCTGGGACCATAACCCCGGGACTGCTGAAGCTTTCTTT. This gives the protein CAWDHNPGTAEAFF.

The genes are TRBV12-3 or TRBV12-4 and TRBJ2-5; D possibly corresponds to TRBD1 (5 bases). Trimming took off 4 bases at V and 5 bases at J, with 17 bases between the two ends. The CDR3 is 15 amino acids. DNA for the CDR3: TGTGCCAGCAGTTCCCGCGAGCAGGGTAGGGAGACCCAGTACTTC. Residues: CASSSREQGRETQYF.

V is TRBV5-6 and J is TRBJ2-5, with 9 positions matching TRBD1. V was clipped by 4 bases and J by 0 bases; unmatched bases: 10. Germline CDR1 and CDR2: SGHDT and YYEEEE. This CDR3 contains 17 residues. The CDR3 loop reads CASSQTTGGWYQETQYF. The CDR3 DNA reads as TGTGCCAGCAGCCAGACTACAGGGGGCTGGTACCAAGAGACCCAGTACTTC. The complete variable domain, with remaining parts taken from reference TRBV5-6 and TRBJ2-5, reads DAGVTQSPTHLIKTRGQQVTLRCSPKSGHDTVSWYQQALGQGPQFIFQYYEEEERQRGNFPDRFSGHQFPNYSSELNVNALLLGDSALYLCASSQTTGGWYQETQYFGPGTRLLVL.

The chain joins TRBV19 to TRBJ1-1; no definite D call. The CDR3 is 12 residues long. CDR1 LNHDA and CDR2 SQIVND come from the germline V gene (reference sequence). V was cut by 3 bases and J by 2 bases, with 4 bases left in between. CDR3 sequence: CASSMYNTEAFF. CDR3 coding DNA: TGTGCCAGTAGTATGTATAACACTGAAGCTTTCTTT.

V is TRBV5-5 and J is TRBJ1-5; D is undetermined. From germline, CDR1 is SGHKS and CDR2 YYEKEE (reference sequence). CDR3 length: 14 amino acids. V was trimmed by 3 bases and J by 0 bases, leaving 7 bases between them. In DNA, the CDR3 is TGTGCCAGCAGCTCCAGTAATAGCAATCAGCCCCAGCATTTT. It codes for CASSSSNSNQPQHF.